Presented here are 14 T cell receptor beta chains from one specimen sequenced in a study of breast tumors, draining lymph nodes, adjacent tissues. TCRdb re-derived calls from the multiplex PCR reads in MiXCR, one entry per CDR3 protein. The table records about 94,000 distinct CDR3 sequences, more than 25% of them present only once. Axillary draining lymph nodes of breast cancer patients supplied the node samples. Material for sequencing was axillary lymph node tissue. These receptors all come from a female donor with breast cancer. Some clones in this sample may be carry-over from other donors' samples.

In its sample, this clonotype was seen many times. Here the CDR3 reads CASSLGAAYSYEQYF. The CDR3 region has the DNA TGTGCCAGCAGCTTAGGAGCGGCATACTCCTACGAGCAGTACTTC. The rearrangement uses TRBV7-9 and TRBJ2-7; D possibly corresponds to TRBD2 (5 bases). The CDR3 is made up of 15 amino acids. Germline CDR1 is SEHNR and CDR2 is FQNEAQ (reference sequence). V lost 1 base and J 0 bases, leaving 10 bases between the germline ends. Variable domain in full (rest from reference TRBV7-9 and TRBJ2-7): DTGVSQNPRHKITKRGQNVTFRCDPISEHNRLYWYRQTLGQGPEFLTYFQNEAQLEKSRLLSDRFSAERPKGSFSTLEIQRTEQGDSAMYLCASSLGAAYSYEQYFGPGTRLTVT.

In this sample, this clonotype turned up many times. The chain joins TRBV12-3 or TRBV12-4 to TRBJ1-3; 7 bases fit TRBD1. With V trimmed by 5 bases and J by 6 bases, 16 bases remained unmatched. The CDR3 loop spans 17 amino acids. CDR3 sequence: CASSPAYSGTVTNTIYF. As DNA, the CDR3 is TGTGCCAGCAGTCCCGCATATTCCGGGACAGTTACAAACACCATATATTTT.

This clonotype has at least ten counts. The rearrangement joins TRBV7-9 to TRBJ1-2; a possible D gene is TRBD1 (5 bases). Germline loops: CDR1 SEHNR, CDR2 FQNEAQ (reference sequence). Deletions cut 6 bases from V and 4 bases from J, with 12 bases between. The CDR3 runs 13 residues. The CDR3 nucleotides are TGTGCCAGCAGAAATTGGGACGCCTATGGCTACACCTTC. It codes for CASRNWDAYGYTF.

This chain connects TRBV24-1 to TRBJ2-5; the D gene could be TRBD1 or TRBD2 (6 bases each). V lost 11 bases, J lost 5 bases, and 20 bases lay in between. CDR3 length: 14 residues. Per the germline V gene, CDR1 is KGHDR and CDR2 is SFDVKD. CDR3 sequence reads: CASKQSGARETQYF. The CDR3 DNA follows: TGTGCCAGCAAACAATCGGGGGCGCGGGAGACCCAGTACTTC.

This clonotype came up many times. The V gene is TRBV4-2, the J gene TRBJ2-2; TRBD2 agrees at 11 bases. CDR3 length: 19 amino acids. Unmatched junction bases numbered 13, after V lost 7 bases and J lost 0 bases. The germline gives CDR1 LGHNA, CDR2 YNFKEQ. The CDR3 DNA sequence: TGTGCCAGCATCCTCTCTCCGGGACTAGCGGTCGCGAACACCGGGGAGCTGTTTTTT. As protein: CASILSPGLAVANTGELFF.

Note on this clonotype: Its ends do not fully match the called genes, so a read error is possible. The chain joins TRBV20-1 to TRBJ1-5; D perhaps matches TRBD1 (6 bases). CDR1 is DFQATT, CDR2 SNEGSKA, per germline (reference sequence). The CDR3 is 15 residues long. The CDR3 DNA reads as TGCAGTGCTCGGACAGATGAAGGTAGCAACCAGCCCCAGCATTTT. It codes for CSARTDEGSNQPQHF.

On this clonotype itself: This sequence may be a read error, since a much larger clone differs from it by one base. The chain recombines TRBV3-1 with TRBJ2-3, with 7 bases matching TRBD2. V lost 2 bases, J lost 5 bases, and 10 bases stayed unmatched. The CDR3 length is 16 residues. Per germline, CDR1 LGHDT and CDR2 YNNKEL (reference sequence). The CDR3: CASSQTLAERGDTQYF. CDR3 DNA: TGTGCCAGCAGCCAAACGCTAGCGGAGCGGGGAGATACGCAGTATTTT.

This clonotype was found many times. This chain links TRBV5-1 with TRBJ1-5, with D unresolved. This CDR3 spans 13 amino acids. Trimming left V 1 base short and J 7 bases short, with 9 bases between. The germline V gene has CDR1 SGHRS and CDR2 YFSETQ. The CDR3 nucleotides read TGCGCCAGCAGCTTGTCCGGGTTCCAGCCCCAGCATTTT. Protein sequence: CASSLSGFQPQHF.

This clonotype was detected ten times or more. The chain uses TRBV20-1 and TRBJ2-7; 9 bases align to TRBD2. The CDR3 has 14 amino acids. V gave up 6 bases and J gave up 5 bases; unmatched junction bases: 11. The germline CDR1 and CDR2 sequences are DFQATT and SNEGSKA (reference sequence). CDR3 region: CSAVAGEGRNEQYF. The CDR3 nucleotides read TGCAGTGCCGTAGCGGGAGAGGGAAGGAACGAGCAGTACTTC.

This clonotype was seen many times. V usage is TRBV27 and J usage is TRBJ1-2, with D possibly TRBD1 on 5 matching bases. With 6 bases removed from V and 8 bases from J, the gap between germline ends came to 19 bases. CDR1 is MNHEY, CDR2 SMNVEV, per germline (reference sequence). CDR3 size: 14 residues. CDR3: CASRTPRVPGGYTF. The CDR3 bases are TGTGCCAGCAGGACCCCCAGGGTTCCAGGAGGCTACACCTTC.

This clonotype was seen many times. The rearrangement uses TRBV9 and TRBJ1-3, with a weak D call TRBD1 (5 bases). This CDR3 contains 15 residues. Trimming left V 0 bases short and J 3 bases short, with 10 bases between. The germline V gene has CDR1 SGDLS and CDR2 YYNGEE. CDR3 protein: CASSVDSGGGNTIYF. The CDR3 DNA reads TGTGCCAGCAGCGTAGACTCCGGGGGTGGAAACACCATATATTTT.

This clonotype was seen at least ten times. J is TRBJ2-5 and V is TRBV20-1; D not certain. V lost 0 bases and J 1 base, leaving 9 bases between the germline ends. The CDR3 is 14 amino acids. Germline lookup yields CDR1 DFQATT and CDR2 SNEGSKA (reference sequence). The CDR3 DNA reads TGCAGTGCTAGAGATCCCTCCAGCCAAGAGACCCAGTACTTC. This gives the protein CSARDPSSQETQYF.

Ten or more counts support this clonotype. This chain joins TRBV15 and TRBJ1-4; D may be TRBD1 (6 bases). The V gene lost 1 base and the J gene lost 7 bases, with 13 bases spanning the gap. Germline CDR1 and CDR2: LNHNV and YYDKDF (reference sequence). The CDR3 contains 15 residues. The CDR3 here is CATSRVQGMGEKLFF. Here the CDR3 DNA reads TGTGCCACCAGCAGAGTCCAGGGGATGGGTGAAAAACTGTTTTTT.

This clonotype was seen repeatedly, ten times or more. The V gene is TRBV27, the J gene TRBJ2-7; 11 positions match TRBD2. This CDR3 has 16 amino acids. Per the germline V gene, CDR1 is MNHEY and CDR2 is SMNVEV (reference sequence). V lost 4 bases, J lost 3 bases, and 8 bases stayed unmatched. CDR3: CASSSLTSGTNYEQYF. The CDR3 coding sequence is TGTGCCAGCAGTTCTCTGACTAGCGGGACAAACTACGAGCAGTACTTC.